These 14 T cell receptor beta chains originate from one sample sequenced in a study of CD8 T cells in ankylosing spondylitis. From the 5' RACE reads, TCRdb called clonotypes with MiXCR, one entry per CDR3 protein. The sample lists 150,000 to 200,000 distinct CDR3 sequences; around 10% were seen once. Sequencing was performed on blood, either unsorted or a sorted T cell fraction (not recorded which). Source of these receptors: a male donor with ankylosing spondylitis or in good health (not recorded which).

The chain has TRBV11-2 and TRBJ2-2; possibly TRBD1 or TRBD2 for D (5 bases each). This CDR3 is built from 15 residues. Germline V gene lookup returns CDR1 SGHAT and CDR2 FQNNGV. Trimming took off 0 bases at V and 7 bases at J, with 12 bases between the two ends. Written as DNA, the CDR3 is TGTGCCAGCAGCTTAGATCTTGGGGGAATCGGGGAGCTGTTTTTT. It encodes CASSLDLGGIGELFF. Drawing the rest from reference TRBV11-2 and TRBJ2-2, the complete variable domain is EAGVAQSPRYKIIEKRQSVAFWCNPISGHATLYWYQQILGQGPKLLIQFQNNGVVDDSQLPKDRFSAERLKGVDSTLKIQPAKLEDSAVYLCASSLDLGGIGELFFGEGSRLTVL.

This clonotype was observed a handful of times. The rearrangement uses TRBV10-1 and TRBJ2-7; 10 bases are a match to TRBD2. There are 16 residues in the CDR3. CDR1 and CDR2 from the germline V gene are WNHNN and SYGVQD (reference sequence). The V segment lost 5 bases and the J segment 0 bases; nucleotides outside the gene matches: 7. CDR3 sequence (DNA): TGCGCCAGCAGTCTTACTAGCGGGGTCCCCTCCTACGAGCAGTACTTC. Translation: CASSLTSGVPSYEQYF.

The chain links TRBV19 to TRBJ1-1; perhaps TRBD1 as D (5 bases). The CDR3 runs 15 residues. Trimming removed 5 bases from V and 0 bases from J, with 13 bases in between. The germline V gene has CDR1 LNHDA and CDR2 SQIVND (reference sequence). Here the CDR3 reads CASSPPGRVNTEAFF. CDR3 sequence (DNA): TGTGCCAGTAGTCCCCCGGGACGGGTGAACACTGAAGCTTTCTTT.

A few counts support this clonotype. J is TRBJ2-1 and V is TRBV11-2, with TRBD2 identical over 10 bases. Germline V gives CDR1 SGHAT, CDR2 FQNNGV. V shed 0 bases, J shed 8 bases, and the junction held 10 bases outside the gene matches. CDR3 length: 17 residues. In nucleotides, the CDR3 is TGTGCCAGCAGCTTAGATTTAGAGCGGGAGGGCCTTTATGAGCAGTTCTTC. Protein product: CASSLDLEREGLYEQFF. Based on the CDR3 plus reference TRBV11-2 and TRBJ2-1, the full variable domain is EAGVAQSPRYKIIEKRQSVAFWCNPISGHATLYWYQQILGQGPKLLIQFQNNGVVDDSQLPKDRFSAERLKGVDSTLKIQPAKLEDSAVYLCASSLDLEREGLYEQFFGPGTRLTVL.

This clonotype was seen a handful of times. The V and J genes are TRBV28 and TRBJ2-1, with 9 bases matching TRBD2. CDR3 size: 16 residues. Germline V gene lookup returns CDR1 MDHEN and CDR2 SYDVKM. Losses at the gene ends were 3 bases for V and 5 bases for J; bases not matched to a gene: 8. CDR3 protein: CASSLPRGGPHNEQFF. The CDR3 DNA reads TGTGCCAGCAGTTTGCCGCGGGGGGGCCCTCACAATGAGCAGTTCTTC.

This chain joins TRBV7-9 and TRBJ2-5; the D gene is possibly TRBD2 (7 bases). The CDR3 totals 15 residues. V gave up 3 bases and J gave up 2 bases, with 13 bases separating them. Germline V gene lookup returns CDR1 SEHNR and CDR2 FQNEAQ (reference sequence). Here the CDR3 DNA reads TGTGCCAGCAGCTTGCGCGGGGGCCTTCAAGAGACCCAGTACTTC. Its translation is CASSLRGGLQETQYF. The full variable domain, completed using reference TRBV7-9 and TRBJ2-5, is DTGVSQNPRHKITKRGQNVTFRCDPISEHNRLYWYRQTLGQGPEFLTYFQNEAQLEKSRLLSDRFSAERPKGSFSTLEIQRTEQGDSAMYLCASSLRGGLQETQYFGPGTRLLVL.

The sample holds many counts of this clonotype. This sequence joins TRBV2 and TRBJ2-3, with a tentative D call TRBD2 (5 bases). The CDR3 consists of 15 residues. Germline assignment: CDR1 SNHLY and CDR2 FYNNEI. Trimming stripped 4 bases from V and 3 bases from J, with 14 bases between. The CDR3: CASSVLGLSTDTQYF. As DNA, the CDR3 is TGTGCCAGCAGTGTCCTCGGACTTTCGACAGATACGCAGTATTTT.

This clonotype was seen many times. Here the CDR3 DNA reads TGTGCCAGCAGCTTGGGCCCATCAAGAAACTATGGCTACACCTTC. Protein: CASSLGPSRNYGYTF. This chain connects TRBV5-5 to TRBJ1-2, with D unresolved. Trimming took off 0 bases at V and 2 bases at J, with 11 bases between the two ends. Germline CDR1 is SGHKS and CDR2 is YYEKEE (reference sequence). The CDR3 sequence is 15 residues long.

This clonotype was counted many times. The rearrangement links TRBV7-7 to TRBJ2-3; 7 bases fit TRBD1. V was pared by 4 bases and J by 3 bases, with 1 base of the junction left unmatched. The CDR3 runs to 13 residues. Germline V gene sequence: CDR1 SSHAT, CDR2 FNYEAQ (reference sequence). CDR3 in amino acids: CASSSDRTDTQYF. As DNA, the CDR3 is TGTGCCAGCAGCTCGGACAGGACAGATACGCAGTATTTT.

As to this clonotype: One end of the junction fails to match germline, which may point to a read error. This sequence joins TRBV5-1 and TRBJ2-2, with a weak D call TRBD2 (5 bases). Germline-derived CDR1 and CDR2 are SGHRS and YFSETQ. There are 15 residues in the CDR3. CDR3 bases: TGCGCCAGCAGCTTCGACACCCCGAACACCGGGGAGCTGCTTTTT. As protein: CASSFDTPNTGELLF. The whole variable domain, filled in from reference TRBV5-1 and TRBJ2-2, reads KAGVTQTPRYLIKTRGQQVTLSCSPISGHRSVSWYQQTPGQGLQFLFEYFSETQRNKGNFPGRFSGRQFSNSRSEMNVSTLELGDSALYLCASSFDTPNTGELLFGEGSRLTVL.

Of note for this clonotype: With a much larger clone just one base away, this may be a read error. The chain couples TRBV4-3 to TRBJ2-3; D is uncertain. Germline V lookup: CDR1 LGHNA, CDR2 YSLEER. This CDR3 region has 16 residues. CDR3 coding DNA: TGCGCCAGCAGCCAAGATTATGCCTCTCTCGGAGATGCGCAGTATTTT. Its translation is CASSQDYASLGDAQYF.

This clonotype came up many times. The chain has TRBV29-1 and TRBJ2-1; D ambiguous. The ends were cut back, 6 bases at V and 2 bases at J, with 14 bases in the middle. CDR1 is SQVTM, CDR2 ANQGSEA, per germline. The CDR3 is 14 amino acids. The CDR3 DNA sequence: TGCAGCGTCCTGTACAGTTCTACCTACAATGAGCAGTTCTTC. Amino acid sequence: CSVLYSSTYNEQFF.

This clonotype was detected many times. V gene TRBV24-1 combines with J gene TRBJ2-7; D is unresolved. Trimming shortened V by 3 bases and J by 6 bases, and 8 bases separated the two germline ends. CDR1 KGHDR and CDR2 SFDVKD come from the germline V gene. This CDR3 is 12 amino acids long. The CDR3 DNA reads TGTGCCACCAGTGATCCCCCGTGCGAGCAGTACTTC. As protein: CATSDPPCEQYF.

With respect to this clonotype: A junction end diverges from the germline sequence, so it may reflect a read error. The gene calls are TRBV7-8 and TRBJ2-2, with D unclear. In germline, CDR1 is SGHVS, CDR2 FQNEAQ. This CDR3 contains 14 residues. CDR3: CAGSLTANTGELFF. The DNA for the CDR3 is TGTGCCGGCAGCCTCACAGCGAACACCGGGGAGCTGTTTTTT.